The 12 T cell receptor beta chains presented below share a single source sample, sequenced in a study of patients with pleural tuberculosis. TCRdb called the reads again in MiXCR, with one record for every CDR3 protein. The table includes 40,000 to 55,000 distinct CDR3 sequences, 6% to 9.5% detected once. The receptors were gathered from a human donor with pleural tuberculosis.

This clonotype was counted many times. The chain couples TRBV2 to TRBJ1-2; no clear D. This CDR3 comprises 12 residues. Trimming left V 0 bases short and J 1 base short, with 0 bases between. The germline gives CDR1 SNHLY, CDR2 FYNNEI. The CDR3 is CASSEANYGYTF. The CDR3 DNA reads TGTGCCAGCAGTGAAGCTAACTATGGCTACACCTTC.

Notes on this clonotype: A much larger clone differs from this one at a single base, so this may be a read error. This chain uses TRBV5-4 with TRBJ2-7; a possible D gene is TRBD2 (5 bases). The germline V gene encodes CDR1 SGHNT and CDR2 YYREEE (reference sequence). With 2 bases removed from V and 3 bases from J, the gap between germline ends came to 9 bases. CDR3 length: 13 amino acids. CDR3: CASSFSGLYEQYF. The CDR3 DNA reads TGTGCCAGCAGCTTCAGCGGTCTCTACGAGCAGTACTTC.

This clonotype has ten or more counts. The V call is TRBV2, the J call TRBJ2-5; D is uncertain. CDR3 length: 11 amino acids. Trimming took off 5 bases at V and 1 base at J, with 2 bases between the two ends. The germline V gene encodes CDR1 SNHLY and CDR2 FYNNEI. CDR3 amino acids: CASSFQETQYF. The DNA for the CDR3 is TGTGCCAGCAGTTTCCAAGAGACCCAGTACTTC. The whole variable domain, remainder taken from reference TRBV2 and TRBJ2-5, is EPEVTQTPSHQVTQMGQEVILRCVPISNHLYFYWYRQILGQKVEFLVSFYNNEISEKSEIFDDQFSVERPDGSNFTLKIRSTKLEDSAMYFCASSFQETQYFGPGTRLLVL.

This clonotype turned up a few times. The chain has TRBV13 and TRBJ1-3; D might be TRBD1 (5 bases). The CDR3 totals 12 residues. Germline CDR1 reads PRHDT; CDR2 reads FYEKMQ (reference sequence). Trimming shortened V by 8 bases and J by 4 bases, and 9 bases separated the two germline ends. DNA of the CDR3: TGTGCCAGCCGGGGCTCCGGAAACACCATATATTTT. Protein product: CASRGSGNTIYF.

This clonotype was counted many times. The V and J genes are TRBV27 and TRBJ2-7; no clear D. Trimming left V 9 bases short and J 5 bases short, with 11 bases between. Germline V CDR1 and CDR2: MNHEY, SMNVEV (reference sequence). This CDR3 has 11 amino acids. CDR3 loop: CASSWIHEQYF. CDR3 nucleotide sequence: TGTGCCAGTTCTTGGATCCACGAGCAGTACTTC.

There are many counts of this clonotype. Here the CDR3 DNA reads TGCAGTGCCACGGAACTAGCCAGGAACAATGAGCAGTTCTTC. Protein product: CSATELARNNEQFF. The J gene is TRBJ2-1, the V gene TRBV20-1; maybe TRBD2 (6 bases). V was cut by 6 bases and J by 5 bases, with 17 bases left in between. Germline lookup yields CDR1 DFQATT and CDR2 SNEGSKA (reference sequence). CDR3 length equals 14 residues.

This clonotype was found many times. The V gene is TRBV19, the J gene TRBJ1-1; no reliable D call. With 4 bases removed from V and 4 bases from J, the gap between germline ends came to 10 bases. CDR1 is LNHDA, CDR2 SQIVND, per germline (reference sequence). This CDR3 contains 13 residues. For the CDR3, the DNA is TGTGCCAGTAGTAGCCCCCGAGGCACTGAAGCTTTCTTT. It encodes CASSSPRGTEAFF.

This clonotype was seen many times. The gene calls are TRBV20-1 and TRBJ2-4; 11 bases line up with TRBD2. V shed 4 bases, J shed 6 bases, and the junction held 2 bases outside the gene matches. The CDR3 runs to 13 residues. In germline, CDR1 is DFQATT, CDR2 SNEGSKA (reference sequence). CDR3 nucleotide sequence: TGCAGTGCTACAGGACTAGCGGGAAACATTCAGTACTTC. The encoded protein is CSATGLAGNIQYF.

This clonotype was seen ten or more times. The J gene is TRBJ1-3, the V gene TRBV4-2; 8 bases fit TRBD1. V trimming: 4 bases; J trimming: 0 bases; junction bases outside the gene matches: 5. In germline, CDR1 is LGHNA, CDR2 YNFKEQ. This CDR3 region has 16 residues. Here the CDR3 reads CASSPGQGPSGNTIYF. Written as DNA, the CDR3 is TGTGCCAGCAGCCCTGGACAGGGCCCCTCTGGAAACACCATATATTTT.

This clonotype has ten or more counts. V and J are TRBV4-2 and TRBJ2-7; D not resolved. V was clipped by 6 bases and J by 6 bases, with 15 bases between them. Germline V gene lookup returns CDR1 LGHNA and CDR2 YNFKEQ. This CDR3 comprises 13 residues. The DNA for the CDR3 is TGTGCCAGCAGTGAGATCGGTGGTCCCGAGCAGTACTTC. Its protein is CASSEIGGPEQYF.

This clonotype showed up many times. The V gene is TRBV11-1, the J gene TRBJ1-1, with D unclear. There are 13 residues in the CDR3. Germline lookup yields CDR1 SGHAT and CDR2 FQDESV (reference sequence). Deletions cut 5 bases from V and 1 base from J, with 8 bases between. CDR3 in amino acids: CASSPWANTEAFF. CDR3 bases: TGTGCCAGCAGCCCATGGGCGAACACTGAAGCTTTCTTT.

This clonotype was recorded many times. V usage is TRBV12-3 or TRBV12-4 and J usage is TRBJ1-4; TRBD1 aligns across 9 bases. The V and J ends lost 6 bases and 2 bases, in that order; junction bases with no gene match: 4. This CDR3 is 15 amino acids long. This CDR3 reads CASSAGTGTNEKLFF. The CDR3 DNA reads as TGTGCCAGCAGCGCCGGGACAGGGACTAATGAAAAACTGTTTTTT.